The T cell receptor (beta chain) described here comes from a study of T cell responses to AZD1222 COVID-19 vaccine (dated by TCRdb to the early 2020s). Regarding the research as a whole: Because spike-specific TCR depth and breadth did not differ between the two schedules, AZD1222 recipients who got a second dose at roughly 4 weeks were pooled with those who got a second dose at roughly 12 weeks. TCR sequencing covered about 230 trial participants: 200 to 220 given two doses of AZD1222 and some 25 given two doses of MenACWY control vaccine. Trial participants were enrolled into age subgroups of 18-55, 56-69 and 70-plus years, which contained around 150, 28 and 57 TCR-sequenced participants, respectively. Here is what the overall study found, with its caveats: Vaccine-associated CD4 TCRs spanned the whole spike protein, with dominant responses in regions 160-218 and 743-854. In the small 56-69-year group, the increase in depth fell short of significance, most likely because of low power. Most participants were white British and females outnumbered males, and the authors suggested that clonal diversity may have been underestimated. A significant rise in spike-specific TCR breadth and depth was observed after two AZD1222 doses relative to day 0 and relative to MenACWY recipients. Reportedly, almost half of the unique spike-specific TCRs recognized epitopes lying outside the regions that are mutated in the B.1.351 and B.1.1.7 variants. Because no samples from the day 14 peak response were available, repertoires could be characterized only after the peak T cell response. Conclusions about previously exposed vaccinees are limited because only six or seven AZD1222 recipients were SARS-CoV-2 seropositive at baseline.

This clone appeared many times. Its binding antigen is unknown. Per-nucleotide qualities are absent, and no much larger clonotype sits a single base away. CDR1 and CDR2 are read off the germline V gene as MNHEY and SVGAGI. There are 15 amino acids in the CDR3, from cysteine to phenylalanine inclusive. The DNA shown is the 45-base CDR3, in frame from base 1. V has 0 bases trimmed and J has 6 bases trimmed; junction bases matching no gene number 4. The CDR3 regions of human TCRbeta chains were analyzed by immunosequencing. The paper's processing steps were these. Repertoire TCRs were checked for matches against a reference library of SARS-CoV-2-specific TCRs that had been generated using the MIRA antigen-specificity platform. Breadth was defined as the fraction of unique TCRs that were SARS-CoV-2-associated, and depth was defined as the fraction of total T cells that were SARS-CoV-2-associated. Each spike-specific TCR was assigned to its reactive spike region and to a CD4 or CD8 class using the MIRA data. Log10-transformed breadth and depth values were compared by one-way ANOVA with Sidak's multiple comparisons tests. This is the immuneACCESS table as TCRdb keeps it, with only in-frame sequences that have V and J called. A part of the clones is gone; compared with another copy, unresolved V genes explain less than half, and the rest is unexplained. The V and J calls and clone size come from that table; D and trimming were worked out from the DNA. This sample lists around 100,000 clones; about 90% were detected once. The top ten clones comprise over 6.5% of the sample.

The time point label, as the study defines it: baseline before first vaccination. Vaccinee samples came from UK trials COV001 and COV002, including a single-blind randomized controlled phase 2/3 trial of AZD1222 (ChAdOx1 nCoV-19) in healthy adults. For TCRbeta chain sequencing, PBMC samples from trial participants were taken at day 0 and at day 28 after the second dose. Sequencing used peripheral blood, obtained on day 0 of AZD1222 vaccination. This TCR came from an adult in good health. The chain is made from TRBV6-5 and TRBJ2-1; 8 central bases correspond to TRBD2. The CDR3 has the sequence CASSYSTGGGNEQFF. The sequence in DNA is TGTGCCAGCAGTTACTCTACGGGAGGGGGCAATGAGCAGTTCTTC.